Presented here are 3 T cell receptor beta chains from one specimen sequenced in a study of Graves' ophthalmopathy and Graves' hyperthyroidism. Beta-chain TCR CDR3 regions were amplified from RNA transcripts. RT-PCR with HTBI primers came first, then second-round multiplex PCR. TCRdb ran MiXCR on the multiplex PCR reads and lists one entry per CDR3 protein. This sample has some 1.1 million distinct CDR3 sequences; 35% to 45% occur once, and the top ten carry 11%. Input material: peripheral blood or thyroid tissue (not recorded which). The receptors here all came from an adult man with Graves' hyperthyroidism.

This clonotype was recorded many times. V usage is TRBV5-4 and J usage is TRBJ2-7, with D tentatively TRBD2 (6 bases). The CDR3 is 15 residues long. V was clipped by 4 bases and J by 0 bases, with 14 bases between them. Germline CDR1 is SGHNT and CDR2 is YYREEE (reference sequence). CDR3 coding DNA: TGTGCCAGCAGCAAGGGCCCGGGAGACTCCTACGAGCAGTACTTC. Amino acid sequence: CASSKGPGDSYEQYF. Together with reference TRBV5-4 and TRBJ2-7, the CDR3 gives the full variable domain: ETGVTQSPTHLIKTRGQQVTLRCSSQSGHNTVSWYQQALGQGPQFIFQYYREEENGRGNFPPRFSGLQFPNYSSELNVNALELDDSALYLCASSKGPGDSYEQYFGPGTRLTVT.

The sample holds a few counts of this clonotype. V and J are TRBV7-2 and TRBJ2-2; TRBD1 aligns across 9 bases. Germline lookup yields CDR1 SGHTA and CDR2 FQGNSA. This CDR3 has 17 amino acids. V shed 6 bases and J 2 bases; nucleotides not matched to a gene: 10. In nucleotides, the CDR3 is TGTGCCAGCAGTTTTCCCACGGACAGGGGTAACACCGGGGAGCTGTTTTTT. Translating gives CASSFPTDRGNTGELFF.

This rearrangement joins TRBV20-1 to TRBJ2-5; 7 positions match TRBD1. V lost 2 bases and J lost 4; bases outside the gene matches: 4. Germline V gives CDR1 DFQATT, CDR2 SNEGSKA (reference sequence). This CDR3 contains 13 residues. CDR3 nucleotides: TGCAGTGCTAGAAAGACAGGGCCAGAGACCCAGTACTTC. Its protein is CSARKTGPETQYF.